A single sample gave rise to the 29 T cell receptor beta chains below, sequenced in a study of blood T cell repertoires in COVID-19. The data were produced by immunoSEQ multiplex PCR, yet TCRdb's version contains in-frame clones alone and is incomplete. The sample lists over 250,000 clones; around 85% were seen once. The specimen sequenced was peripheral blood. Receptors were obtained from a woman between 65 and 79 years old with acute or convalescent COVID-19.

V usage is TRBV12-3 or TRBV12-4 and J usage is TRBJ2-7; TRBD1 might be the D (5 bases). This CDR3 comprises 12 residues. V dropped 2 bases and J dropped 7 bases, with 9 bases sitting between them. CDR3 DNA sequence: TGTGCCAGCAGTTTAACACAGGTGGAGCAGTACTTC. This gives the protein CASSLTQVEQYF.

The chain couples TRBV7-6 to TRBJ2-3, with D possibly matching TRBD2 (5 bases). V lost 5 bases, J lost 0 bases, and 15 bases lay in between. The CDR3 is 16 residues long. CDR1 SGHVS and CDR2 FNYEAQ come from the germline V gene. The CDR3 DNA reads TGTGCCAGCAGCCCCCCGCGGGCGATTAGCACAGATACGCAGTATTTT. Translating it yields CASSPPRAISTDTQYF.

V is TRBV5-1 and J is TRBJ2-3, with D possibly being TRBD1 (6 bases). V lost 5 bases and J 2 bases, leaving 18 bases between the germline ends. Germline values: CDR1 SGHRS, CDR2 YFSETQ. This CDR3 is 16 amino acids long. DNA of the CDR3: TGCGCCAGCAGAATAAGGGGAGACAGGCCCACAGATACGCAGTATTTT. Amino acid sequence: CASRIRGDRPTDTQYF.

This clone is a singleton in its sample. The CDR3 here is CASSQVVGTGAGNTIYF. CDR3 DNA sequence: TGTGCCAGCAGCCAAGTCGTCGGGACAGGGGCTGGAAACACCATATATTTT. The chain carries TRBV14 and TRBJ1-3, with 10 bases fitting TRBD1. CDR1 and CDR2 from the germline V gene are SGHDN and FVKESK. This CDR3 is 17 amino acids long. With 1 base clipped from V and 2 bases from J, the junction kept 5 bases outside the gene matches.

This rearrangement joins TRBV19 to TRBJ1-1; 9 positions match TRBD1. The V gene's germline CDR1 is LNHDA and CDR2 SQIVND (reference sequence). CDR3 size: 14 residues. Trimming at V came to 6 bases and at J to 3 bases, leaving 5 bases not matched to a gene. CDR3 region: CASRTGTGYTEAFF. The CDR3 region has the DNA TGTGCCAGTAGAACCGGGACAGGGTACACTGAAGCTTTCTTT.

In regard to this clone: Other DNA sequences in the sample encode the same CDR3. The chain combines TRBV18 with TRBJ1-6; perhaps TRBD1 as D (6 bases). Trimming pared 4 bases from V and 7 bases from J, leaving 11 bases between. The CDR3 runs to 14 residues. CDR1 is KGHSH and CDR2 is LQKENI in the germline V gene. The CDR3 loop is CASSLGQGNSPLHF. CDR3 DNA: TGTGCCAGCTCACTAGGCCAGGGGAATTCACCCCTCCACTTT.

The chain uses TRBV29-1 and TRBJ2-3; 12 nucleotides line up with TRBD2. The CDR3 has 13 residues. V lost 3 bases, J lost 6 bases, and 1 base stayed unmatched. Germline V gene sequence: CDR1 SQVTM, CDR2 ANQGSEA. This CDR3 is CSVDLAGGDTQYF. The CDR3 DNA reads TGCAGCGTTGACCTAGCGGGGGGGGATACGCAGTATTTT.

The chain is built from TRBV5-1 and TRBJ1-1; D is undetermined. The CDR3 sequence is 14 residues long. V lost 5 bases and J lost 1, with 12 bases in between. Germline-derived CDR1 and CDR2 are SGHRS and YFSETQ. The CDR3 region is CASRDGGGNTEAFF. In nucleotides, the CDR3 is TGCGCCAGCAGAGATGGTGGAGGGAACACTGAAGCTTTCTTT. The whole variable domain, remainder taken from reference TRBV5-1 and TRBJ1-1, is KAGVTQTPRYLIKTRGQQVTLSCSPISGHRSVSWYQQTPGQGLQFLFEYFSETQRNKGNFPGRFSGRQFSNSRSEMNVSTLELGDSALYLCASRDGGGNTEAFFGQGTRLTVV.

This clone was seen just once. The V gene is TRBV10-3, the J gene TRBJ2-1; 7 nucleotides line up with TRBD1. The CDR3 is 13 amino acids. The V gene's germline CDR1 is ENHRY and CDR2 SYGVKD. The V gene end was trimmed by 6 bases and the J gene end by 8 bases; junction bases not matched to a gene: 7. The CDR3 spells CAIRVQGFDEQFF. For the CDR3, the DNA is TGTGCCATCAGAGTACAGGGGTTCGATGAGCAGTTCTTC.

V and J are TRBV10-3 and TRBJ2-7; 7 positions match TRBD1. The CDR3 is 14 residues long. V was clipped by 5 bases and J by 3 bases; unmatched bases: 7. The germline V gene has CDR1 ENHRY and CDR2 SYGVKD. The CDR3 DNA reads as TGTGCCATCAGTCCGGACAGGATTAACTACGAGCAGTACTTC. It yields the protein CAISPDRINYEQYF.

This clone was counted between two and nine times. This chain links TRBV25-1 with TRBJ1-5, with TRBD1 matching 7 bases. The ends lost 5 bases at V and 2 bases at J; junction bases unmatched: 3. Germline assignment: CDR1 MGHDK and CDR2 SYGVNS. The CDR3 is 14 residues long. The CDR3 DNA follows: TGTGCCAGCAGTCACGGGACAGGCAATCAGCCCCAGCATTTT. Protein product: CASSHGTGNQPQHF.

This sequence joins TRBV6-6 and TRBJ1-1; 7 bases agree with TRBD1. V shed 4 bases and J 0 bases; nucleotides not matched to a gene: 5. CDR1 MNHNY and CDR2 SVGAGI come from the germline V gene (reference sequence). CDR3 length equals 15 residues. The CDR3 nucleotides read TGTGCCAGCAGTTTTGGACAGGCCTTGAACACTGAAGCTTTCTTT. This codes for CASSFGQALNTEAFF.

The rearrangement uses TRBV18 and TRBJ1-4; TRBD1 might be the D (6 bases). This CDR3 is built from 15 residues. The V and J ends lost 1 base and 5 bases respectively, with 11 bases between them. Germline CDR1 and CDR2: KGHSH and LQKENI. The CDR3: CASSPLGRGNEKLFF. The CDR3 DNA follows: TGTGCCAGCTCACCACTAGGCAGGGGCAATGAAAAACTGTTTTTT.

The DNA of the CDR3 is TGTGCCAGTAGTCCTGGACAGGGAAAAATGAACACTGAAGCTTTCTTT. Translation: CASSPGQGKMNTEAFF. The chain joins TRBV19 to TRBJ1-1; 8 nucleotides line up with TRBD1. V was pared by 5 bases and J by 0 bases, with 8 bases of the junction left unmatched. CDR1 and CDR2 from the germline V gene are LNHDA and SQIVND (reference sequence). The CDR3 runs 16 residues.

This clone showed up just a few times. The V and J genes are TRBV5-6 and TRBJ1-5; TRBD1 matches at 9 bases. This CDR3 region has 16 residues. The germline CDR1 and CDR2 sequences are SGHDT and YYEEEE. The V and J ends lost 0 bases and 5 bases, in that order; junction bases with no gene match: 6. DNA of the CDR3: TGTGCCAGCAGCTTGGCGGGACAGGGCCGACATCAGCCCCAGCATTTT. Residues: CASSLAGQGRHQPQHF. Full variable domain (missing parts from reference TRBV5-6 and TRBJ1-5): DAGVTQSPTHLIKTRGQQVTLRCSPKSGHDTVSWYQQALGQGPQFIFQYYEEEERQRGNFPDRFSGHQFPNYSSELNVNALLLGDSALYLCASSLAGQGRHQPQHFGDGTRLSIL.

The CDR3 sequence is CASSARPGTSGGVRETQYF. CDR3 DNA: TGTGCCAGCAGTGCCCGACCCGGGACTAGCGGGGGCGTACGGGAGACCCAGTACTTC. V and J are TRBV6-1 and TRBJ2-5; 14 bases match TRBD2. Germline CDR1 MNHNS, CDR2 SASEGT. CDR3 size: 19 residues. Trimming cost V 4 bases and J 5 bases; bases outside gene matches: 15.

This chain joins TRBV19 and TRBJ1-3, with TRBD1 matching 8 bases. Germline values: CDR1 LNHDA, CDR2 SQIVND (reference sequence). This CDR3 is 17 amino acids long. J was trimmed by 2 bases and V by 2 bases; bases with no gene match: 8. CDR3 residues: CASSIPTDRVTGNTIYF. DNA for the CDR3: TGTGCCAGTAGTATACCGACGGACAGGGTTACTGGAAACACCATATATTTT.

The V and J genes are TRBV7-9 and TRBJ2-1, with TRBD2 matching 11 bases. CDR1 SEHNR and CDR2 FQNEAQ come from the germline V gene (reference sequence). This CDR3 spans 16 amino acids. J gave up 10 bases and V 5 bases, and 13 bases lay outside the gene matches. CDR3 DNA: TGTGCCAGCAGCCTAATCGGGCTAGCGGGGGGAACGGAGCAGTTCTTC. It is translated as CASSLIGLAGGTEQFF.

The rearrangement uses TRBV5-4 and TRBJ2-1, with 9 nucleotides matching TRBD2. V was clipped by 1 base and J by 4 bases; unmatched bases: 3. Germline assignment: CDR1 SGHNT and CDR2 YYREEE (reference sequence). The CDR3 length is 15 residues. The chain's CDR3 is CASSLRGGAYNEQFF. The CDR3 coding sequence is TGTGCCAGCAGCTTGCGCGGGGGGGCTTACAATGAGCAGTTCTTC.

This rearrangement joins TRBV11-2 to TRBJ2-3, with 11 bases identical to TRBD2. CDR1 SGHAT and CDR2 FQNNGV come from the germline V gene. CDR3 length: 15 residues. Losses at the gene ends were 7 bases for V and 6 bases for J; bases not matched to a gene: 9. The CDR3: CASTYTSGGHDTQYF. The CDR3 DNA sequence: TGTGCCAGCACCTATACTAGCGGGGGACACGATACGCAGTATTTT.

This sequence joins TRBV9 and TRBJ2-5; D may be TRBD2 (5 bases). Germline V lookup: CDR1 SGDLS, CDR2 YYNGEE. Between the trimmed V and J ends, which lost 10 bases and 5 bases, there was a span of 21 bases. This CDR3 is 14 amino acids long. CDR3 nucleotides: TGTGCCTGCGTTTCCCACGGGAATGACGAGACCCAGTACTTC. Residues: CACVSHGNDETQYF. The full variable domain, rest sourced from reference TRBV9 and TRBJ2-5, is DSGVTQTPKHLITATGQRVTLRCSPRSGDLSVYWYQQSLDQGLQFLIQYYNGEERAKGNILERFSAQQFPDLHSELNLSSLELGDSALYFCACVSHGNDETQYFGPGTRLLVL.

The chain joins TRBV7-9 to TRBJ2-3; TRBD2 matches 9 bases. The CDR3 runs to 17 residues. CDR1 is SEHNR and CDR2 is FQNEAQ in the germline V gene (reference sequence). The V segment lost 0 bases and the J segment 4 bases; nucleotides outside the gene matches: 8. The DNA of the CDR3 is TGTGCCAGCAGCTTAGCCACCGGGACTAGCAGTTCAGATACGCAGTATTTT. It codes for CASSLATGTSSSDTQYF. The variable domain in full, with the rest retrieved from reference TRBV7-9 and TRBJ2-3, is DTGVSQNPRHKITKRGQNVTFRCDPISEHNRLYWYRQTLGQGPEFLTYFQNEAQLEKSRLLSDRFSAERPKGSFSTLEIQRTEQGDSAMYLCASSLATGTSSSDTQYFGPGTRLTVL.

The chain couples TRBV30 to TRBJ2-7; 7 bases are a match to TRBD1. After removal of 5 bases from V and 1 base from J, the junction contained 5 bases not matched to a gene. This CDR3 spans 13 amino acids. Germline assignment: CDR1 GTSNPN and CDR2 SVGIG (reference sequence). The CDR3 region has the DNA TGTGCCTGGCCGGGACAGAGGTCCTACGAGCAGTACTTC. Its protein is CAWPGQRSYEQYF.

This clone was detected once. This rearrangement joins TRBV11-3 to TRBJ2-7; 9 bases are a match to TRBD2. CDR1 SGHNT and CDR2 YENEEA come from the germline V gene. The CDR3 consists of 14 residues. The junction had 2 bases not matched to a gene; V was cut back by 5 bases and J by 0 bases. The CDR3 region has the DNA TGTGCCAGCAGCGTTAGCGGGGGCTCCTACGAGCAGTACTTC. Translation: CASSVSGGSYEQYF.

This clone was detected only once. The chain has TRBV6-1 and TRBJ1-5; the match to TRBD1 covers 10 bases. The CDR3 has 16 residues. Germline CDR1 reads MNHNS; CDR2 reads SASEGT. V lost 0 bases and J lost 5; bases outside the gene matches: 4. CDR3 amino acids: CASSEAETGGYQPQHF. CDR3 sequence (DNA): TGTGCCAGCAGTGAAGCGGAGACAGGGGGCTATCAGCCCCAGCATTTT.

The rearrangement links TRBV5-4 to TRBJ2-3; TRBD2 is a possible D gene (7 bases). V lost 4 bases to trimming and J lost 6 bases, with 18 bases between them. CDR1 and CDR2 from the germline V gene are SGHNT and YYREEE (reference sequence). The CDR3 covers 15 residues. DNA for the CDR3: TGTGCCAGCAGCCCAGGGGCGGCGGGGGTGGATACGCAGTATTTT. It yields the protein CASSPGAAGVDTQYF. The variable domain in full, completed from reference TRBV5-4 and TRBJ2-3, reads ETGVTQSPTHLIKTRGQQVTLRCSSQSGHNTVSWYQQALGQGPQFIFQYYREEENGRGNFPPRFSGLQFPNYSSELNVNALELDDSALYLCASSPGAAGVDTQYFGPGTRLTVL.

The chain couples TRBV28 to TRBJ1-2; 12 positions agree with TRBD1. Germline trimming cut 8 bases from V and 6 bases from J; bases unmatched to any gene: 4. Germline V gene sequence: CDR1 MDHEN, CDR2 SYDVKM. CDR3 length: 13 amino acids. The CDR3 bases are TGTGCCAGCTTTGGGACAGGGGGCGATGGCTACACCTTC. Translation: CASFGTGGDGYTF.

A few counts support this clone. As DNA, the CDR3 is TGTGCCAGCAGCCCGGGGAGTTTCGGGGAGCTGTTTTTT. It translates to CASSPGSFGELFF. The J gene is TRBJ2-2, the V gene TRBV7-6; D is possibly TRBD2 (5 bases). The CDR3 has 13 residues. Germline loops: CDR1 SGHVS, CDR2 FNYEAQ. Trimming removed 5 bases from V and 7 bases from J, with 11 bases in between.

This clone was detected only once. The chain has TRBV10-2 and TRBJ2-1; 8 bases are a match to TRBD2. V was clipped by 4 bases and J by 4 bases; unmatched bases: 9. Per the germline V gene, CDR1 is WSHSY and CDR2 is SAAADI. This CDR3 has 16 amino acids. The CDR3 DNA is TGCGCCAGCAGTGCGACGCTAGCGGGTGGTTACAATGAGCAGTTCTTC. Its protein is CASSATLAGGYNEQFF.